This T cell receptor beta chain stems from a study of CD8+ T cells in alopecia areata. Specified treatment: oral pan-JAK inhibitor, 5-10 mg twice daily. The V gene end was trimmed by 7 bases and the J gene end by 6 bases; junction bases not matched to a gene: 7. Germline V lookup: CDR1 SQVTM, CDR2 ANQGSEA. The CDR3 is made up of 12 amino acids. The sequencing template was cDNA reverse transcribed from extracted RNA. Method: immunoSEQ multiplex PCR; TCRdb's copy keeps in-frame clones and lacks some. The sample has 250,000 to 300,000 clones; nearly 60% are singletons. The clonotype comes from a human donor with alopecia areata. Sequenced here: CD4+ T cells sorted from blood, sampled at week 24, from a patient treated with tofacitinib. The rearrangement joins TRBV29-1 to TRBJ1-2; 8 nucleotides align to TRBD1. CDR3 sequence reads: CSDKSGGDGYTF. The CDR3, as DNA: TGCAGCGATAAGTCAGGGGGCGATGGCTACACCTTC.